The 5 T cell receptor beta chains listed next were all sequenced from one sample in a study of blood T cell repertoires in COVID-19. Repertoires were generated with immunoSEQ multiplex PCR, while TCRdb's copy carries only in-frame clones and drops some. The sample shows approximately 35,000 clones, 88% of them seen only once. The sample was peripheral blood. The receptors originated from a man between 60 and 75 years old with active COVID-19.

V is TRBV6-5 and J is TRBJ2-1, with 9 bases aligning to TRBD2. V shed 6 bases and J 9 bases; nucleotides not matched to a gene: 9. This CDR3 is 14 amino acids long. Germline V lookup: CDR1 MNHEY, CDR2 SVGAGI. CDR3 protein: CASSRAGGAGEQFF. The DNA for the CDR3 is TGTGCCAGCAGCCGAGCGGGAGGAGCGGGTGAGCAGTTCTTC.

The chain joins TRBV28 to TRBJ1-5; D gene ambiguous. Germline CDR1 MDHEN, CDR2 SYDVKM. The CDR3 contains 10 residues. Deletions cut 9 bases from V and 6 bases from J, with 6 bases between. In nucleotides, the CDR3 is TGTGCCAGTAACAGTCAGCCCCAGCATTTT. Amino acids: CASNSQPQHF.

On this clone: Other DNA sequences in this sample translate to the same CDR3. The chain combines TRBV5-1 with TRBJ2-7; 10 bases agree with TRBD1. Losses at the gene ends were 5 bases for V and 1 base for J; bases not matched to a gene: 3. The CDR3 consists of 14 residues. CDR1 and CDR2 (germline): SGHRS, YFSETQ. Here the CDR3 reads CASSTGQGSYEQYF. Written as DNA, the CDR3 is TGCGCCAGCAGTACGGGACAGGGGTCCTACGAGCAGTACTTC.

This clone was counted a few times. V is TRBV30 and J is TRBJ2-7, with D hard to call. The CDR3 is 12 amino acids. The germline V gene encodes CDR1 GTSNPN and CDR2 SVGIG (reference sequence). V lost 1 base to trimming and J lost 3 bases, with 7 bases between them. Written as DNA, the CDR3 is TGTGCCTGGAGTGAATCTTTCTACGAGCAGTACTTC. Translating gives CAWSESFYEQYF.

The J gene is TRBJ2-7, the V gene TRBV5-1, with TRBD1 matching 9 bases. CDR1 SGHRS and CDR2 YFSETQ come from the germline V gene. The CDR3 length is 15 residues. With V trimmed by 0 bases and J by 3 bases, 4 bases remained unmatched. This chain's CDR3 is CASSLGGTGNYEQYF. For the CDR3, the DNA is TGCGCCAGCAGCTTGGGTGGGACAGGGAACTACGAGCAGTACTTC. The full variable domain, its missing parts supplied by reference TRBV5-1 and TRBJ2-7, is KAGVTQTPRYLIKTRGQQVTLSCSPISGHRSVSWYQQTPGQGLQFLFEYFSETQRNKGNFPGRFSGRQFSNSRSEMNVSTLELGDSALYLCASSLGGTGNYEQYFGPGTRLTVT.